This T cell receptor beta chain came from a study of healthy donors' naive CD4 and CD8 T cells. Starting from 500 ng of total RNA, TCR libraries were made with linear amplification. MiXCR, applied by TCRdb to the reads, yields one record per CDR3 protein. The profile shows 150,000 to 200,000 distinct CDR3 sequences, 65% to 80% of them singletons. Trimming shortened V by 7 bases and J by 5 bases, and 11 bases separated the two germline ends. CDR1 is SQVTM, CDR2 ANQGSEA, per germline. The CDR3 is 11 amino acids. Sequenced: naive CD4+ and CD8+ T cells sorted from blood, pooled from several donors. This receptor was identified in a pool of human donors in good health; the sample pools cells from several healthy donors. The chain employs TRBV29-1 and TRBJ1-2; D uncertain. CDR3 in DNA: TGCAGCGCCGGGGAGGAGTATGGCTACACCTTC. It specifies CSAGEEYGYTF.